This T cell receptor (beta chain) was identified during a study of T cells after yellow fever vaccination. Findings and caveats of the study: A small share of clonotypes appeared in both CD4 and CD8 compartments.

The V end was cut by 3 bases, the J end by 1 base, with 9 bases between. The germline CDR1 and CDR2 sequences are KGHSH and LQKENI. This CDR3 contains 14 residues. This clonotype came up a few times. No antigen is known for it. A universal primer site and UMIs were added as TCR cDNA was made by 5'RACE template switching. TCRdb re-derived calls from the 5' RACE reads in MiXCR, one entry per CDR3 protein. The table lists 450,000 to 550,000 distinct CDR3 sequences, 20% to 25% of them singletons. This rearrangement joins TRBV18 to TRBJ2-5, with D possibly being TRBD2 (5 bases). The sequencing used PBMCs, collected roughly 20 days after the first yellow fever vaccination. This TCR derives from a man between 18 and 29 years old who received the YFV17D yellow fever vaccine. The CDR3 loop is CASSPGATQETQYF. The CDR3 coding sequence is TGTGCCAGCTCACCGGGAGCAACCCAAGAGACCCAGTACTTC.